The entry below describes one TCR beta chain. Its specificity is unknown. The data belong to a study of shared clonotypes between healthy human individuals. A CD45RA-negative memory subset and a CD45RA+ naive subset were separated from the CD4+ cells. CDR3 length: 15 residues. The ends lost 5 bases at V and 7 bases at J; junction bases unmatched: 10. Germline values: CDR1 LNHDA, CDR2 SQIVND (reference sequence). Study outcomes and limitations: Only blood was sampled; tissue repertoires likely differ. In contrast to clonotypes shared by all four donors, non-shared clonotypes had lower generation probabilities.

The repertoire was sequenced with immunoSEQ multiplex PCR; TCRdb's copy has only in-frame clones and lacks some. This sample has hundreds of thousands of clones, with approximately 95% found just once. The J gene is TRBJ1-2, the V gene TRBV19; 10 bases match TRBD1. This receptor was taken from a woman in her 30s in good health. The sequencing input was naive CD4+ T cells sorted from blood. Stated subset: CD45RA+ positively selected. For the CDR3, the DNA is TGTGCCAGTAGTGCCGCCGGGACAGGGGATCTTGGCTACACCTTC. It translates to CASSAAGTGDLGYTF.